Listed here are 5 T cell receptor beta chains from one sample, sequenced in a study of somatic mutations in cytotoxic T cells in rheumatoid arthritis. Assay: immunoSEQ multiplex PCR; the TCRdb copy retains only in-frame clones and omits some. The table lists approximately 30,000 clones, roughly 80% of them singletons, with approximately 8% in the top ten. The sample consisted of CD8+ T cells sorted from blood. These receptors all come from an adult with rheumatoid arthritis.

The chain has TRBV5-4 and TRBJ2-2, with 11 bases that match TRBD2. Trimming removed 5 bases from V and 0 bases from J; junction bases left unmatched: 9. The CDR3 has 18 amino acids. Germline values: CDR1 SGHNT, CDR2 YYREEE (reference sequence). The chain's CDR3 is CASSSLAGGPTNTGELFF. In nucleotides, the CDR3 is TGTGCCAGCAGTTCTCTAGCGGGGGGACCTACGAACACCGGGGAGCTGTTTTTT.

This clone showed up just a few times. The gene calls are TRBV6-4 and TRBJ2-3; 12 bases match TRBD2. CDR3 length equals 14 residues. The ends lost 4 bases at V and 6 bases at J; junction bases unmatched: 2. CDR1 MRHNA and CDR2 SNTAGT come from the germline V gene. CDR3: CASSASGGADTQYF. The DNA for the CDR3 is TGTGCCAGCAGTGCTAGCGGGGGGGCCGATACGCAGTATTTT.

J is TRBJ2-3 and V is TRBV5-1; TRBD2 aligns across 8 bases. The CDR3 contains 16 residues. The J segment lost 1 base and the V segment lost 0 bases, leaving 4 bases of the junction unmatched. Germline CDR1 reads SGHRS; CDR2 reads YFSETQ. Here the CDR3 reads CASSLATGGGTDTQYF. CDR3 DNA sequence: TGCGCCAGCAGCTTGGCGACGGGAGGGGGCACAGATACGCAGTATTTT.

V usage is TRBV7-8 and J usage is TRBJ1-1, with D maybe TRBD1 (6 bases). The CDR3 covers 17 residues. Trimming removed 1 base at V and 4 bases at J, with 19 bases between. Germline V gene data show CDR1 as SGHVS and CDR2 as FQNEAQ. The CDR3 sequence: CASSLGGVGGKGTEAFF. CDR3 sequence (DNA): TGTGCCAGCAGCTTAGGGGGAGTAGGGGGGAAAGGCACTGAAGCTTTCTTT.

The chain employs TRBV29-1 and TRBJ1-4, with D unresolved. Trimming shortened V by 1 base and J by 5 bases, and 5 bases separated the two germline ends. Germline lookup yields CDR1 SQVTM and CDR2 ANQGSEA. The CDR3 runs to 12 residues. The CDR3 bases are TGCAGCGTTGAAGTGGGCAATGAAAAACTGTTTTTT. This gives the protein CSVEVGNEKLFF.